This T cell receptor beta chain was identified in a study of blood T cell repertoires in COVID-19. Looking at the study overall: Samples of COVID-19 (acute and convalescent) were obtained from the United States, Italy and Spain. PBMCs, B-cell-depleted T cells, or T cells provided the cDNA or gDNA that made up the material.

Individuals aged about 18 to 100 years were recruited from about two dozen US areas. Donors were grouped by their self-reported clinical history. Only in-frame clones appear in the TCRdb table, and some are missing; sequencing was by immunoSEQ multiplex PCR. Among 200,000 to 250,000 clones listed, around 82% were seen once. The CDR3 length is 14 residues. From germline, CDR1 is SGHTA and CDR2 FQGTGA. After removal of 2 bases from V and 8 bases from J, the junction contained 6 bases not matched to a gene. Source material: PBMCs or T cells enriched from blood (not recorded which). The TCR sequence derives from a woman aged 40 to 55 with acute COVID-19. This chain joins TRBV7-3 and TRBJ2-1; 7 positions agree with TRBD2. Here the CDR3 reads CASSLSRLADEQFF. The CDR3 nucleotides read TGTGCCAGCAGCTTATCAAGACTAGCCGATGAGCAGTTCTTC.